These 23 T cell receptor beta chains were sequenced from one sample in a study of vaccination and CD4 T cells after COVID-19. TCRdb re-analysed the PCR reads in MiXCR, keeping a single row per CDR3 protein. The sample yields roughly 18,000 distinct CDR3 sequences, 62% seen once. The source material was CD4+ T cells from blood, sampled before SARS-CoV-2 vaccination. The receptors were gathered from a human donor who had recovered from COVID-19.

V gene TRBV5-8 combines with J gene TRBJ2-3; D not certain. The CDR3 totals 14 residues. Between the trimmed V and J ends, which lost 4 bases and 0 bases, there was a span of 9 bases. Germline V gene data show CDR1 as SGHTS and CDR2 as YDEGEE. CDR3 amino acids: CASSMGTSTDTQYF. The CDR3 nucleotides read TGTGCCAGCAGCATGGGAACTAGCACAGATACGCAGTATTTT.

This chain joins TRBV7-2 and TRBJ1-6, with TRBD1 identical over 8 bases. CDR3 length equals 15 residues. The V gene end was trimmed by 6 bases and the J gene end by 15 bases; junction bases not matched to a gene: 16. CDR1 and CDR2 from the germline V gene are SGHTA and FQGNSA. CDR3 residues: CASRLAGLGDRSLHF. The CDR3 nucleotides read TGTGCCAGCAGACTAGCGGGGTTGGGGGACAGGAGCCTCCACTTT. The whole variable domain, filled in from reference TRBV7-2 and TRBJ1-6, reads GAGVSQSPSNKVTEKGKDVELRCDPISGHTALYWYRQSLGQGLEFLIYFQGNSAPDKSGLPSDRFSAERTGGSVSTLTIQRTQQEDSAVYLCASRLAGLGDRSLHFGNGTRLTVT.

The chain recombines TRBV11-3 with TRBJ1-1; unclear D gene. V lost 3 bases and J lost 2, with 7 bases in between. Germline CDR1 SGHNT, CDR2 YENEEA. The CDR3 sequence is 13 residues long. The CDR3: CASSLDGNTEAFF. Here the CDR3 DNA reads TGTGCCAGCAGCTTGGACGGAAACACTGAAGCTTTCTTT.

The chain joins TRBV20-1 to TRBJ2-6; perhaps D is TRBD1 or TRBD2 (5 bases each). The germline V gene has CDR1 DFQATT and CDR2 SNEGSKA (reference sequence). Trimming shortened V by 0 bases and J by 3 bases, and 9 bases separated the two germline ends. The CDR3 loop spans 15 amino acids. The CDR3 sequence is CSARDRGVGANVLTF. The CDR3 nucleotides are TGCAGTGCTAGAGATAGAGGGGTTGGGGCCAACGTCCTGACTTTC.

This rearrangement joins TRBV5-8 to TRBJ1-6; no clear D gene. The CDR3 runs 13 residues. Per germline, CDR1 SGHTS and CDR2 YDEGEE. V was pared by 0 bases and J by 6 bases, with 4 bases between. This chain's CDR3 is CASSLDGNSPLHF. CDR3 bases: TGTGCCAGCAGCTTGGACGGTAATTCACCCCTCCACTTT.

In its sample, this clonotype was seen a few times. The chain recombines TRBV19 with TRBJ2-7; 7 nucleotides align to TRBD2. V trimming: 8 bases; J trimming: 1 base; junction bases outside the gene matches: 5. CDR3 size: 13 residues. CDR1 LNHDA and CDR2 SQIVND come from the germline V gene (reference sequence). The CDR3 coding sequence is TGTGCCAGTCAACCGGGACTATCCTACGAGCAGTACTTC. This encodes CASQPGLSYEQYF.

The sample holds a few counts of this clonotype. The gene calls are TRBV20-1 and TRBJ2-7, with TRBD2 identical over 11 bases. The CDR3 runs to 16 residues. CDR1 DFQATT and CDR2 SNEGSKA come from the germline V gene (reference sequence). CDR3 sequence reads: CSVSDGTSGINYEQYF. Written as DNA, the CDR3 is TGCAGCGTTTCCGACGGGACTAGCGGAATTAACTACGAGCAGTACTTC.

J is TRBJ2-5 and V is TRBV28; 10 nucleotides line up with TRBD1. J was trimmed by 5 bases and V by 5 bases; bases with no gene match: 11. CDR1 MDHEN and CDR2 SYDVKM come from the germline V gene. The CDR3 has 16 residues. CDR3 loop: CASSALGTGELETQYF. In DNA, the CDR3 is TGTGCCAGCAGTGCCCTGGGGACAGGGGAGTTGGAGACCCAGTACTTC.

The chain recombines TRBV5-1 with TRBJ2-1; 8 bases map to TRBD2. The CDR3 is 17 residues long. V shed 0 bases, J shed 10 bases, and the junction held 15 bases outside the gene matches. Looked up from germline, CDR1 is SGHRS and CDR2 is YFSETQ. DNA of the CDR3: TGCGCCAGCAGCTTGGGTTTTCGGCGGGAGGCCCAGGGAGAGCAGTTCTTC. Its translation: CASSLGFRREAQGEQFF.

This clonotype was found a few times. V and J are TRBV20-1 and TRBJ1-5; D is uncertain. V was clipped by 6 bases and J by 3 bases, with 15 bases between them. The V gene's germline CDR1 is DFQATT and CDR2 SNEGSKA (reference sequence). The CDR3 runs to 14 residues. CDR3 coding DNA: TGCAGTGCACCGGATAGGGCCGCCAATCAGCCCCAGCATTTT. Protein: CSAPDRAANQPQHF.

This rearrangement joins TRBV6-1 to TRBJ1-5, with a weak D call TRBD1 (5 bases). CDR1 MNHNS and CDR2 SASEGT come from the germline V gene. V shed 4 bases and J shed 4 bases, with 17 bases lying between them. The CDR3 extends over 16 amino acids. DNA for the CDR3: TGTGCCAGCAGTGCCCTTTTGAAGGGGAGAAATCAGCCCCAGCATTTT. Its protein product is CASSALLKGRNQPQHF.

The rearrangement joins TRBV20-1 to TRBJ2-7; 7 bases map to TRBD2. Trimming removed 3 bases from V and 7 bases from J; junction bases left unmatched: 18. Germline CDR1 is DFQATT and CDR2 is SNEGSKA (reference sequence). The CDR3 totals 16 residues. CDR3 sequence: CSARDARTSSEGEQYF. The CDR3 bases are TGCAGTGCTAGGGACGCCCGGACTAGTTCGGAGGGGGAGCAGTACTTC.

The rearrangement uses TRBV19 and TRBJ2-3; D not certain. Trimming removed 4 bases from V and 2 bases from J, with 19 bases in between. Per germline, CDR1 LNHDA and CDR2 SQIVND (reference sequence). The length of the CDR3 is 17 residues. The CDR3 sequence is CASSTPPQQRSTDTQYF. CDR3 nucleotide sequence: TGTGCCAGTAGTACACCACCTCAACAGCGCTCCACAGATACGCAGTATTTT.

In nucleotides, the CDR3 is TGTGCCAGCAGCTTAGGAGGGGCGTCCACTGAAGCTTTCTTT. Amino acids: CASSLGGASTEAFF. The rearrangement joins TRBV7-3 to TRBJ1-1; D perhaps matches TRBD1 (5 bases). This CDR3 is built from 14 residues. Per the germline V gene, CDR1 is SGHTA and CDR2 is FQGTGA. The ends were cut back, 2 bases at V and 4 bases at J, with 11 bases in the middle.

The V gene is TRBV10-3, the J gene TRBJ2-5, with 15 bases fitting TRBD2. J lost 5 bases, V lost 6 bases, and 10 bases had no gene match. Germline V lookup: CDR1 ENHRY, CDR2 SYGVKD. This CDR3 spans 17 amino acids. As DNA, the CDR3 is TGTGCCATCAGCGACCCGGGACTAGCGGGAGGCAGGGAGACCCAGTACTTC. It encodes CAISDPGLAGGRETQYF.

This clonotype was detected a few times. The chain uses TRBV11-2 and TRBJ2-5; D unresolved. Germline V lookup: CDR1 SGHAT, CDR2 FQNNGV. With 2 bases removed from V and 0 bases from J, the gap between germline ends came to 10 bases. This CDR3 contains 15 residues. CDR3 in amino acids: CASSLTVQNQETQYF. The CDR3 DNA sequence: TGTGCCAGCAGCTTAACTGTCCAGAACCAAGAGACCCAGTACTTC.

This clonotype was detected only once. This sequence joins TRBV20-1 and TRBJ2-3; D remains unclear. CDR1 and CDR2 from the germline V gene are DFQATT and SNEGSKA (reference sequence). This CDR3 contains 12 residues. The V end was cut by 3 bases, the J end by 5 bases, with 9 bases between. The CDR3 sequence: CSASYGVDTQYF. CDR3 in DNA: TGCAGTGCTAGTTATGGGGTAGATACGCAGTATTTT.

The rearrangement links TRBV6-5 to TRBJ2-3; 12 bases agree with TRBD2. CDR3 length: 18 amino acids. Germline-derived CDR1 and CDR2 are MNHEY and SVGAGI. J lost 4 bases, V lost 0 bases, and 8 bases had no gene match. CDR3 nucleotide sequence: TGTGCCAGCAGTTACTCGGGGTACCGACTAGCGGGAGCAGATACGCAGTATTTT. This sequence encodes CASSYSGYRLAGADTQYF.

This clonotype was seen only a few times. The chain joins TRBV20-1 to TRBJ1-5; TRBD1 matches 8 bases. Germline V gives CDR1 DFQATT, CDR2 SNEGSKA (reference sequence). V dropped 6 bases and J dropped 6; count of bases not matched to a gene: 10. CDR3 length equals 14 residues. The CDR3 DNA reads TGCAGTGCCCCGGGGACAGGCGGGGGTCAGCCCCAGCATTTT. As protein: CSAPGTGGGQPQHF.

This clonotype was detected a few times. The chain employs TRBV20-1 and TRBJ2-3, with D unclear. Germline values: CDR1 DFQATT, CDR2 SNEGSKA (reference sequence). This CDR3 contains 13 residues. V lost 5 bases and J 5 bases, leaving 14 bases between the germline ends. The CDR3 nucleotides read TGCAGTGCTCGACGGACGGAGCGAGATACGCAGTATTTT. Its protein product is CSARRTERDTQYF.

This clonotype showed up just a few times. For the CDR3, the DNA is TGTGCCAGTAGTGACGGGACAGTCAAAAACATTCAGTACTTC. Its protein product is CASSDGTVKNIQYF. The chain has TRBV19 and TRBJ2-4; TRBD1 matches 7 bases. The CDR3 extends over 14 amino acids. V lost 5 bases and J lost 3; bases outside the gene matches: 4. Germline V gives CDR1 LNHDA, CDR2 SQIVND (reference sequence).

The chain has TRBV11-2 and TRBJ2-1, with D possibly being TRBD1 or TRBD2 (5 bases each). Deletions cut 2 bases from V and 1 base from J, with 9 bases between. The CDR3 runs to 15 residues. Germline V gene lookup returns CDR1 SGHAT and CDR2 FQNNGV. The CDR3 nucleotides are TGTGCCAGCAGCTTACGAGGGGTGTCCTACAATGAGCAGTTCTTC. This translates into CASSLRGVSYNEQFF.

There are a few counts of this clonotype. The J gene is TRBJ1-2, the V gene TRBV20-1; the match to TRBD1 covers 10 bases. The CDR3 is 13 residues long. The V segment lost 5 bases and the J segment 7 bases; nucleotides outside the gene matches: 7. The germline V gene has CDR1 DFQATT and CDR2 SNEGSKA (reference sequence). CDR3: CSALKGQGFGYTF. DNA for the CDR3: TGCAGTGCTCTCAAGGGACAGGGGTTTGGCTACACCTTC.